The source of this TCR beta chain is a study of blood T cell repertoires in COVID-19. Method: immunoSEQ multiplex PCR; TCRdb's copy keeps in-frame clones and lacks some. The data contain some 400,000 clones, roughly 86% of them singletons. Donors in Cohort 3 who had recovered were those with two negative PCRs, healthcare professional clearance, or resolution of their symptoms. The source material was PBMCs or T cells enriched from blood (not recorded which). The source of this sequence is a woman between 25 and 40 years old who had recovered from COVID-19.

The CDR3 is CASSPGTYAYEQYF. The CDR3 bases are TGTGCCAGCAGTCCCGGGACATATGCCTACGAGCAGTACTTC. The rearrangement links TRBV6-5 to TRBJ2-7, with D possibly TRBD1 on 6 matching bases. V lost 5 bases, J lost 2 bases, and 13 bases lay in between. The germline gives CDR1 MNHEY, CDR2 SVGAGI. This CDR3 contains 14 residues.